This TCR beta chain is drawn from a study of blood T cell repertoires in COVID-19. Turning to the study itself: T cells, B-cell-depleted T cells, or PBMCs supplied cDNA or gDNA.

Authors' analysis steps: Scientists estimated how many nucleated cells there were by amplifying reference gene primers. Produced via immunoSEQ multiplex PCR; TCRdb's table is partial and in-frame only. D and trimming come from the DNA, and the V and J calls and clone size come from that table. The table records hundreds of thousands of clones, 89% of them present only once. The CDR3 loop spans 13 amino acids. Germline V gene sequence: CDR1 SGHDN, CDR2 FVKESK. Trimming removed 2 bases at V and 7 bases at J, with 6 bases between. This chain uses TRBV14 with TRBJ1-6; no firm D call. This clonotype was obtained from a middle-aged man with acute or convalescent COVID-19. Sequencing was done on a sample of peripheral blood. The CDR3 loop reads CASSQYSNSPLHF. CDR3 nucleotide sequence: TGTGCCAGCAGCCAATATTCGAATTCACCCCTCCACTTT.